This T cell receptor (beta chain) stems from a study of CD8 T cells in ankylosing spondylitis. This clonotype was seen at least ten times. Its antigen remains unidentified. TCRdb fed the 5' RACE reads into MiXCR, producing one record per CDR3 protein. There are about 460,000 distinct CDR3 sequences in the sample; about 5.7% occur only once, and 3% to 4% lies in the top ten. Study-level findings and limits: Characteristic, it appeared, of ankylosing spondylitis blood was a TCR beta motif of seven or eight highly homologous variants. Reports of some motif variants in reactive arthritis synovial fluid and blood predate this one.

Sequenced: blood, either unsorted or a sorted T cell fraction (not recorded which). The TCR comes from a male donor with ankylosing spondylitis.

This CDR3 reads CASSAPRGYREQYF. In DNA form, the CDR3 reads TGTGCCAGCAGTGCTCCCCGGGGATACCGCGAGCAGTACTTC. The chain employs TRBV6-2 or TRBV6-3 and TRBJ2-7, with D tentatively TRBD2 (5 bases). V was shortened by 5 bases and J by 6 bases, with 17 bases between the two germline ends. Germline lookup yields CDR1 MNHEY and CDR2 SVGEGT. This CDR3 comprises 14 residues.